Here is one T cell receptor beta chain with its context. As yet, its antigen is unknown. The ends lost 3 bases at V and 5 bases at J; junction bases unmatched: 6. The CDR3 has 16 amino acids. The germline gives CDR1 SGHRS, CDR2 YFSETQ. This record belongs to a study of T cell responses to AZD1222 COVID-19 vaccine. Study observations and caveats: It was only after the peak T cell response that any repertoires were sampled.

Method: immunoSEQ multiplex PCR; TCRdb's copy keeps in-frame clones and lacks some. The sample includes about 200,000 clones, about 94% of them seen just once. The source of this sequence is an adult who received the MenACWY meningococcal vaccine as a control. Here the sequenced sample was peripheral blood, taken 28 days after the second dose of the MenACWY control vaccine. V gene TRBV5-1 combines with J gene TRBJ1-4; TRBD1 matches 11 bases. This CDR3 is CASSSGTGGYNEKLFF. Here the CDR3 DNA reads TGCGCCAGCAGCTCCGGGACAGGGGGATACAATGAAAAACTGTTTTTT. Supplemented by reference TRBV5-1 and TRBJ1-4, the full variable domain reads KAGVTQTPRYLIKTRGQQVTLSCSPISGHRSVSWYQQTPGQGLQFLFEYFSETQRNKGNFPGRFSGRQFSNSRSEMNVSTLELGDSALYLCASSSGTGGYNEKLFFGSGTQLSVL.